This T cell receptor beta chain stems from a study of blood T cell repertoires in COVID-19. On the study more broadly: Samples taken during acute and convalescent COVID-19 were collected in the United States, Italy and Spain. In each case, the material was cDNA or gDNA derived from T cells, B-cell-depleted T cells, or PBMCs.

Original analysis: Nucleated cell number was recorded as an estimate derived from reference gene primer amplification. TCRdb's table, derived via immunoSEQ multiplex PCR, lists solely in-frame clones and lacks some. That table supplies the V and J calls and clone size; D and trimming were determined from the DNA. The repertoire holds fewer than 250,000 clones, with about 87% as singletons. The clonotype was recovered from a man aged 65 to 79 with acute or convalescent COVID-19. The specimen was peripheral blood.

The CDR3 sequence is CASRAEGAGRYEQYF. The CDR3 region has the DNA TGTGCCAGCAGAGCGGAGGGGGCAGGGCGATACGAGCAGTACTTC. The chain has TRBV27 and TRBJ2-7; possibly TRBD1 for D (7 bases). The CDR3 consists of 15 residues. The germline gives CDR1 MNHEY, CDR2 SMNVEV (reference sequence). Trimming pared 6 bases from V and 4 bases from J, leaving 19 bases between.